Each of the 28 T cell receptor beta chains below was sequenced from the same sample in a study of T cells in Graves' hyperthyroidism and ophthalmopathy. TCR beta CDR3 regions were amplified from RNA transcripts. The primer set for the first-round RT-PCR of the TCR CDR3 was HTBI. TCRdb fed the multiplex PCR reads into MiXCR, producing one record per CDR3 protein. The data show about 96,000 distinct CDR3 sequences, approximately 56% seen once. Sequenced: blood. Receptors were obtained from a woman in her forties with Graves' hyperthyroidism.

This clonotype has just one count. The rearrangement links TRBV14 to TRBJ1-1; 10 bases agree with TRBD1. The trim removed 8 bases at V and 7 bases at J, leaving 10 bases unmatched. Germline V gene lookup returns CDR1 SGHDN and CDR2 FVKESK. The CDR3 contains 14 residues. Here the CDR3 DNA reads TGTGCCAGCTCACGGACAGGGGGAGGCAATGAAGCTTTCTTT. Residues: CASSRTGGGNEAFF.

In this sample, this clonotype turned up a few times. CDR3 sequence: CASSPKGGEIGTTEAFF. CDR3 DNA sequence: TGTGCCAGCAGCCCGAAAGGGGGGGAAATTGGAACCACTGAAGCTTTCTTT. V and J are TRBV7-2 and TRBJ1-1; weak D call: TRBD1 (6 bases). V lost 5 bases, J lost 4 bases, and 23 bases lay in between. The CDR3 covers 17 residues. Looked up from germline, CDR1 is SGHTA and CDR2 is FQGNSA. The entire variable domain, with the rest obtained from reference TRBV7-2 and TRBJ1-1, is as follows: GAGVSQSPSNKVTEKGKDVELRCDPISGHTALYWYRQSLGQGLEFLIYFQGNSAPDKSGLPSDRFSAERTGGSVSTLTIQRTQQEDSAVYLCASSPKGGEIGTTEAFFGQGTRLTVV.

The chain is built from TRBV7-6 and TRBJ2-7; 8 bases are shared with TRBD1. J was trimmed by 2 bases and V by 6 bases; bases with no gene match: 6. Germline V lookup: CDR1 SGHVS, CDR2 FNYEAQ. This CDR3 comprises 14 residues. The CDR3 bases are TGTGCCAGCAGAGAACCACAGGGGGCCTACGAGCAGTACTTC. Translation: CASREPQGAYEQYF.

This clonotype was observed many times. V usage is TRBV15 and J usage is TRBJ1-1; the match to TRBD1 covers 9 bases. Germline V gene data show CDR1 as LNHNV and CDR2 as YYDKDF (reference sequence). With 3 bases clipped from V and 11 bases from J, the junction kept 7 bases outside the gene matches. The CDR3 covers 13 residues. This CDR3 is CATSSLGDRVAFF. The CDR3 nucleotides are TGTGCCACCAGCAGCTTAGGGGACAGGGTGGCTTTCTTT.

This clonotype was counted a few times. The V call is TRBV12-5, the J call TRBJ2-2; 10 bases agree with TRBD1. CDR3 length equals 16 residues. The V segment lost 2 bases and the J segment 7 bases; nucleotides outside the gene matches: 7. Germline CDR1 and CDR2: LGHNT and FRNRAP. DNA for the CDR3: TGTGCTAGTGGTTTGCTTAGACAGGGGGCTAGCGGGGAGCTGTTTTTT. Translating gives CASGLLRQGASGELFF.

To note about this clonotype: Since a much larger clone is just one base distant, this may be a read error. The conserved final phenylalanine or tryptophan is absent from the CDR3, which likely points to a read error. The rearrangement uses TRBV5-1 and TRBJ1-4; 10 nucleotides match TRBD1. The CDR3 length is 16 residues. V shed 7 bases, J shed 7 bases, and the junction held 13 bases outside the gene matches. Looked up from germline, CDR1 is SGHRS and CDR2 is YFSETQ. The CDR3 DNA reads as TGCGCCAGCGCCTTGACAGGGGGCGGAATCGGTGAAAAACTGTTTTCT. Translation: CASALTGGGIGEKLFS.

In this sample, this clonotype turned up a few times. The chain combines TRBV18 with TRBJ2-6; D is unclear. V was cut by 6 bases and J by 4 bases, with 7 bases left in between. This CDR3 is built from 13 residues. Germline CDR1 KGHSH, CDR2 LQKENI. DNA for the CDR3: TGTGCCAGCTCCCGGCGGGGGGCCAACGTCCTGACTTTC. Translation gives CASSRRGANVLTF.

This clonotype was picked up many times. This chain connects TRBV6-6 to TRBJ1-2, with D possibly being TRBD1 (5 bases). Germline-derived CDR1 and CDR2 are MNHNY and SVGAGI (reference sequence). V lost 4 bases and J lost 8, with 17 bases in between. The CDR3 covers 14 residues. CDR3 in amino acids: CASSSSPEGRGYTF. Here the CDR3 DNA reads TGTGCCAGCAGTTCCTCCCCGGAGGGGAGAGGCTACACCTTC.

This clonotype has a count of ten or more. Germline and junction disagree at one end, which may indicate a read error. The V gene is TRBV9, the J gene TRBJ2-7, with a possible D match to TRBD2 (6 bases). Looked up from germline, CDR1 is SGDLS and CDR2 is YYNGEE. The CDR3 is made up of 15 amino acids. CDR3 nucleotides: TGTGCCAGCAGCCCACTAGGGCTAGCGTCCTCCGAGCAGTACTTC. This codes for CASSPLGLASSEQYF.

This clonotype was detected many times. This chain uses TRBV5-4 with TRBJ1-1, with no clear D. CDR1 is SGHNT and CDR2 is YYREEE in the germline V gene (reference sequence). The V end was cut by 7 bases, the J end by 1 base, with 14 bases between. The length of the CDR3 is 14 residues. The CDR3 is CASAIGQANTEAFF. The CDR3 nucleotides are TGTGCCAGCGCAATCGGGCAGGCGAACACTGAAGCTTTCTTT. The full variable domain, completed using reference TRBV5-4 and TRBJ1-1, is ETGVTQSPTHLIKTRGQQVTLRCSSQSGHNTVSWYQQALGQGPQFIFQYYREEENGRGNFPPRFSGLQFPNYSSELNVNALELDDSALYLCASAIGQANTEAFFGQGTRLTVV.

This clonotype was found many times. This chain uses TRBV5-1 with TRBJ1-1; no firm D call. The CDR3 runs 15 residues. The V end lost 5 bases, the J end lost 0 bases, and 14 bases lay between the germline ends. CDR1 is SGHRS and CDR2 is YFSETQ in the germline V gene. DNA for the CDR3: TGCGCCAGCAGAGGCGGCAGGTCCATGAACACTGAAGCTTTCTTT. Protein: CASRGGRSMNTEAFF.

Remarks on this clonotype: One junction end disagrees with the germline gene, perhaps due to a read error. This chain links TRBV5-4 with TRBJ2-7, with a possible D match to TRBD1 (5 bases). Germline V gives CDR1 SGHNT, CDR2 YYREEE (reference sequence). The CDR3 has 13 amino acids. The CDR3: CASSLRGNYEQCF. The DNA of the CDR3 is TGTGCCAGCAGCTTAAGGGGAAACTACGAGCAGTGCTTC.

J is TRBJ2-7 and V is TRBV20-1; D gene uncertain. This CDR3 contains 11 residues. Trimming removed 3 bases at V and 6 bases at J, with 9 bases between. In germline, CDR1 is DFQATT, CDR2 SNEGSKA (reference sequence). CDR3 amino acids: CSASGLGEQYF. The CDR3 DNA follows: TGCAGTGCTAGCGGTCTGGGCGAGCAGTACTTC.

CDR3 sequence: CAIFSGQGTQYF. The CDR3 region has the DNA TGTGCCATCTTCTCCGGACAGGGGACCCAGTACTTC. This chain joins TRBV10-3 and TRBJ2-5; 8 bases fit TRBD1. This CDR3 comprises 12 residues. CDR1 is ENHRY, CDR2 SYGVKD, per germline. Unmatched junction bases numbered 6, after V lost 8 bases and J lost 7 bases.

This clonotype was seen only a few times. CDR3 bases: TGTGCCAGCAGTGCTAGGCGGACGGTAAACTATGGCTACACCTTC. Translation gives CASSARRTVNYGYTF. The rearrangement uses TRBV2 and TRBJ1-2; D is undetermined. Germline loops: CDR1 SNHLY, CDR2 FYNNEI. CDR3 length: 15 amino acids. Trimming took 4 bases from V and 2 from J, leaving 14 bases between them.

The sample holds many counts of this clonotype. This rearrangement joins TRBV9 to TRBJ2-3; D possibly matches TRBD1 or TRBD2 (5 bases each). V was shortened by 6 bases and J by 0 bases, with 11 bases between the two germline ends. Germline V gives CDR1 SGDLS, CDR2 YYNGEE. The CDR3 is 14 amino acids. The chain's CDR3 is CASMPGPSTDTQYF. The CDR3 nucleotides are TGTGCCAGCATGCCGGGACCAAGCACAGATACGCAGTATTTT.

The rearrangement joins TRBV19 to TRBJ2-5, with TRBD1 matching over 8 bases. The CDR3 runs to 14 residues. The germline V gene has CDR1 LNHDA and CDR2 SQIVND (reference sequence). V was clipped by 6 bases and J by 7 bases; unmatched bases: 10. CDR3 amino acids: CASSVGQATRTQYF. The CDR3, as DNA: TGTGCCAGTAGCGTGGGACAGGCTACCAGGACCCAGTACTTC. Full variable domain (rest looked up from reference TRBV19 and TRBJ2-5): DGGITQSPKYLFRKEGQNVTLSCEQNLNHDAMYWYRQDPGQGLRLIYYSQIVNDFQKGDIAEGYSVSREKKESFPLTVTSAQKNPTAFYLCASSVGQATRTQYFGPGTRLLVL.

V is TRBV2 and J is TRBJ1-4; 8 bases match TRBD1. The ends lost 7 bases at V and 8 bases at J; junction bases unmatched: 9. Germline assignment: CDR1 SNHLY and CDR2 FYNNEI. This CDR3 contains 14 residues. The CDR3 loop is CASTLDRGTEKLFF. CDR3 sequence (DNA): TGTGCCAGCACCCTCGACAGGGGCACGGAAAAACTGTTTTTT.

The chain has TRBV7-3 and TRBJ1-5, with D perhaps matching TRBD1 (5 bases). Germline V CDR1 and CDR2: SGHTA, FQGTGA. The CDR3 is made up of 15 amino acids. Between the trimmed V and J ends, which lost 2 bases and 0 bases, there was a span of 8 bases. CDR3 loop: CASSLWGTSNQPQHF. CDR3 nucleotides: TGTGCCAGCAGCTTATGGGGGACTAGCAATCAGCCCCAGCATTTT.

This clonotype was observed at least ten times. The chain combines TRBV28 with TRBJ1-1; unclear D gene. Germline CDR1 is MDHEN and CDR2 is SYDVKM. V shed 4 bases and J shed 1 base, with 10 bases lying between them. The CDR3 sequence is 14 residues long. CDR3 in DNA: TGTGCCAGCAGTTGGGCCACTAAGAACACTGAAGCTTTCTTT. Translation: CASSWATKNTEAFF.

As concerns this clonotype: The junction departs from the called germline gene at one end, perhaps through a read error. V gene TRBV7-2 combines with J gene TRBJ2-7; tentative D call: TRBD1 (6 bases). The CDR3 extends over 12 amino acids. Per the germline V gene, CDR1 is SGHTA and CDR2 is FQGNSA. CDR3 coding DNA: TGTGCCAACAGCCATATCAGGGGCGAGCAGTACTTC. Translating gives CANSHIRGEQYF.

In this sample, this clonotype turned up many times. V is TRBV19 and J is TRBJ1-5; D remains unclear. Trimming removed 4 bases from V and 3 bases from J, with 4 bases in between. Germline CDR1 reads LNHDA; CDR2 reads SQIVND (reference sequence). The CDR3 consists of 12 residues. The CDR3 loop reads CASSKNNQPQHF. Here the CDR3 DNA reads TGTGCCAGTAGTAAGAACAATCAGCCCCAGCATTTT.

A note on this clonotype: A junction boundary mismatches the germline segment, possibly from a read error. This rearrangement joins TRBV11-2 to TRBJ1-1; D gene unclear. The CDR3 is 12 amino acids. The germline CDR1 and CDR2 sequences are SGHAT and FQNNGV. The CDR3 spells CASSPEAGPAPF. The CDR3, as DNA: TGTGCCAGCAGCCCAGAGGCGGGCCCAGCACCCTTT.

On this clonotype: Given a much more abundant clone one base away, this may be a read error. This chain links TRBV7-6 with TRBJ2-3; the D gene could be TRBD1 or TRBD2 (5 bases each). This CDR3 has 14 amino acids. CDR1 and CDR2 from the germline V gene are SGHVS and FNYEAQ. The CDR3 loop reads CASSFGVGTGTQYF. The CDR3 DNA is TGTGCCAGCAGCTTCGGGGTAGGCACAGGTACGCAGTATTTT.

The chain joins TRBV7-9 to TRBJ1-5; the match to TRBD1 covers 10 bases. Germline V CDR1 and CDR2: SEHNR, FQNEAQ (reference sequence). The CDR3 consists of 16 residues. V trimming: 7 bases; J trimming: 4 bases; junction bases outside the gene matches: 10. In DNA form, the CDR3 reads TGTGCCAGCAACCTGGACAGGGGGAGTGGGAATCAGCCCCAGCATTTT. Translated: CASNLDRGSGNQPQHF.

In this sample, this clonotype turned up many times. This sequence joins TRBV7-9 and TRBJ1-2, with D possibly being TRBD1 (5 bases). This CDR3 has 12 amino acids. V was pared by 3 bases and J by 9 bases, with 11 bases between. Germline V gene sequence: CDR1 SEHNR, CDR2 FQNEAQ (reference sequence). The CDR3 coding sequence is TGTGCCAGCAGCTTTAGGAACAGGCGCTACACCTTC. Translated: CASSFRNRRYTF.

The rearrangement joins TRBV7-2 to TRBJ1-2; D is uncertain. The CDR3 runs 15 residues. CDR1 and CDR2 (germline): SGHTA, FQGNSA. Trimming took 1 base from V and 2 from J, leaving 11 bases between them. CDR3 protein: CASSLVVSPNYGYTF. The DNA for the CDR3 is TGTGCCAGCAGCTTAGTGGTTAGCCCGAACTATGGCTACACCTTC.

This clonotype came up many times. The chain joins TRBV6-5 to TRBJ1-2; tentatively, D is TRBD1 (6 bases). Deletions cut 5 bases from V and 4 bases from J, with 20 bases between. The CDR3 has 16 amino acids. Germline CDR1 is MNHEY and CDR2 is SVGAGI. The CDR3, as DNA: TGTGCCAGCAGTCCTGCTCATCTGACAGGCCTCTATGGCTACACCTTC. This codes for CASSPAHLTGLYGYTF.